This T cell receptor (beta chain) was documented in a study of shared clonotypes between healthy human individuals. Turning to the study itself: Plates per donor: three CD4 naive, three CD4 memory, two CD8 naive, one CD8 memory.

In this sample, this clone turned up a few times. This CDR3 is 15 amino acids long. The data were produced by immunoSEQ multiplex PCR, yet TCRdb's version contains in-frame clones alone and is incomplete. Counted here are over 950,000 clones, 70% to 85% occurring once; the ten biggest clones make up over 0.8%. Sequenced input: memory CD4+ T cells from PBMCs. The subset was: CD45RA-negative fraction. The TCR originated in a man aged 18 to 35 in good health. Some clones in this sample may be carry-over from other donors' samples. The chain employs TRBV21-1 and TRBJ1-4. TRBV21-1 is termed a pseudogene. The CDR3 loop is CASSPYWVGDEKLFF. The CDR3 DNA reads as TGTGCCAGCAGCCCGTATTGGGTGGGGGATGAAAAACTGTTTTTT.